This TCR beta chain comes out of a study of T cells of healthy individuals (dated by TCRdb to 2016 to 2018). The library was made by 5' RACE. TCRdb shows the sequencer as Illumina MiSeq. TCRdb reprocessing: public reads trimmed at Q25 with fastp, clones called with MiXCR, in-frame beta chains kept. A single entry per CDR3 protein holds the most common genes and DNA from its merged rows. This sample holds 45,000 to 60,000 distinct CDR3 sequences; approximately 14% were observed only once. The top ten hold about 16% of the sample. This clonotype was detected ten times or more. The clone's antigen remains unknown. No base-level quality is on record; no much larger clone is a single base apart. At the junction V is shortened by 4 bases and J by 8 bases; bases outside the gene matches: 5. The CDR3 measures 12 amino acids from cysteine to phenylalanine. Only CDR3 DNA remains: 36 bases, in frame from the first base. Via the germline V gene, CDR1 is SGHRS and CDR2 YFSETQ.

Here the chain combines TRBV5-1 and TRBJ1-2, with TRBD1 identical over 7 junction bases. The sequence derives from a human donor in good health. The DNA sequence reads TGCGCCAGCAGCCACGGACAGGCGGGCTACACCTTC. Its translation is CASSHGQAGYTF.